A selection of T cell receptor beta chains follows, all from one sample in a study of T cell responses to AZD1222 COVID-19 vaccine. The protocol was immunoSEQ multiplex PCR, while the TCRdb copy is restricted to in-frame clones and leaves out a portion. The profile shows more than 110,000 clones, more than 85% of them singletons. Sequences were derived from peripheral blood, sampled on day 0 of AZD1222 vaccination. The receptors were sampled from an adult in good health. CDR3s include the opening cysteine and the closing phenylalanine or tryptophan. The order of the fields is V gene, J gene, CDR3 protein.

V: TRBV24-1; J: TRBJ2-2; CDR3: CATSDQGQGNTGELFF
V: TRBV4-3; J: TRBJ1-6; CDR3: CASSQERNSPLHF
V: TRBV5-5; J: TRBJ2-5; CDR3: CASSPNPNPGFQETQYF
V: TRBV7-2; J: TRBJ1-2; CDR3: CASSSGQGVIYGYTF
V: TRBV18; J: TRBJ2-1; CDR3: CASSPPGSDNEQFF
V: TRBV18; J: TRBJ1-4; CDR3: CASSPPGAAEKLFF
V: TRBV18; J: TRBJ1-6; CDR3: CASSLKTPSSYNSPLHF
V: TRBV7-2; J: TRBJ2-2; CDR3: CASSLGTATGELFF
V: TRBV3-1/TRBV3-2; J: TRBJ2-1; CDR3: CASSPTTSSYNEQFF
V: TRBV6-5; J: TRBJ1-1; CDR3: CASSLDRATGSAFF
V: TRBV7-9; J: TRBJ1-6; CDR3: CASSSLQGGNSPLHF
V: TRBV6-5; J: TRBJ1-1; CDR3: CASSQVIENTEAFF
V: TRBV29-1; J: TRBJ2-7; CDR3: CSVEGRTRSYEQYF
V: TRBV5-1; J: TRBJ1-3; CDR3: CASSLTAALVNGNTIYF
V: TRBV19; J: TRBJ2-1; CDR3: CASSIVTGGNEQFF
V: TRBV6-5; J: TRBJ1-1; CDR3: CASSLTRNTEAFF
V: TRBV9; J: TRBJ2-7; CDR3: CASSVDGSYEQYF
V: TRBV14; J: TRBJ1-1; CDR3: CASSQVYSEAFF
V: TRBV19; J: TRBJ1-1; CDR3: CASQQGFTEAFF
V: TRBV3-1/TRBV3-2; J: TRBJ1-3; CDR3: CASSPASSGNTIYF
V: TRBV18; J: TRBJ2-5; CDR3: CASSPGGLQETQYF
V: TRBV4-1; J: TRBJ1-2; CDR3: CASSPGTVTNYGYTF
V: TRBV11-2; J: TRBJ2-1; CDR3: CASSPRQGYEQFF
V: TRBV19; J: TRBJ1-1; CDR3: CASSIWVLNTEAFF
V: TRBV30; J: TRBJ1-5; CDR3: CAWSLSNQPQHF
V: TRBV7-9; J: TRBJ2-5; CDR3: CASSLPPFKLAGEETQYF
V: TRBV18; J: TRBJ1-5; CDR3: CASSPSPGGTNQPQHF
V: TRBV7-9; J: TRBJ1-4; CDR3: CASSGTGGDGEKLFF
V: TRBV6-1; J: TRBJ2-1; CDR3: CASSDQGGLAYNEQFF
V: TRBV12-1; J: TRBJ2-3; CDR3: CASSFGGGGPDTQYF
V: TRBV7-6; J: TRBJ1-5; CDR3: CASSLEIGVNQPQHF
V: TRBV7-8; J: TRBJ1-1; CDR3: CASSPRGISVTEAFF
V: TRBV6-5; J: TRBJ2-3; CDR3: CASGFREQYF
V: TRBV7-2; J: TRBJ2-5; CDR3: CASSLLLAGGLGRAQYF
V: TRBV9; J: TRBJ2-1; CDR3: CASSVAVASGVSNEQFF
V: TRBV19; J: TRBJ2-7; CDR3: CASSMGPDSSYEQYF
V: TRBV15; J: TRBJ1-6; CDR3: CATSRDPGQAVNSPLHF
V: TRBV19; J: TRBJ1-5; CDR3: CASRNPQGRQPQHF
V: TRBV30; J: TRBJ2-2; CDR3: CAWSEQGEWYAGELFF
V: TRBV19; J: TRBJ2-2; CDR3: CASSISENTGELFF
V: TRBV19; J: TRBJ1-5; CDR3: CASSIRGLGLGPQHF
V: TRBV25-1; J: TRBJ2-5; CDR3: CASIGLPSGGLAQYF
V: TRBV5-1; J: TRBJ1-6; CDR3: CASSLDDFGFNYNSPLHF
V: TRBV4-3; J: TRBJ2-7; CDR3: CASSQDSERGSYEQYF
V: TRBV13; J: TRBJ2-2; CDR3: CASSPTGTGRNGELFF
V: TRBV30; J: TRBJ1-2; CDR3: CAWSVEGAVGYGYTF
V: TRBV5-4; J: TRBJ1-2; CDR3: CASSNFEASYGYTF
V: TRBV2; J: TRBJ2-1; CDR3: CANSIVLKQFF
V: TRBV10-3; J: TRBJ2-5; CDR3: CAISESQAAKETQYF